The next 3 T cell receptor beta chains were all read from a single sample in a study of human T cells and chemical hapten exposure. Documented time point: patch test 2, 6 weeks after DPC sensitization. Stated treatment: therapeutic diphenylcyclopropenone sensitization with weekly scalp DPC. Using its own MiXCR run on the RACE reads, TCRdb lists one record per CDR3 protein. The sample shows around 69,000 distinct CDR3 sequences, 7.5% to 9.5% of them seen only once. The sample consisted of whole blood, taken in connection with sensitization to the hapten diphenylcyclopropenone (DPC). These receptors all stem from a woman aged 45 to 65 with alopecia areata. Some clones in this sample may be carry-over from other donors' samples.

This clonotype was recorded at least ten times. This chain joins TRBV12-3 or TRBV12-4 and TRBJ1-2; D is uncertain. This CDR3 region has 13 residues. With 3 bases removed from V and 3 bases from J, the gap between germline ends came to 8 bases. The CDR3 protein is CASSFGGHYGYTF. DNA of the CDR3: TGTGCCAGCAGTTTCGGAGGGCACTATGGCTACACCTTC.

This clonotype was seen at least ten times. V usage is TRBV5-1 and J usage is TRBJ1-1, with D tentatively TRBD1 (5 bases). CDR1 SGHRS and CDR2 YFSETQ come from the germline V gene. The CDR3 has 11 residues. The V gene lost 5 bases and the J gene lost 3 bases, with 5 bases spanning the gap. As DNA, the CDR3 is TGCGCCAGCAGAGGGGACACTGAAGCTTTCTTT. It is translated as CASRGDTEAFF. Drawing the rest from reference TRBV5-1 and TRBJ1-1, the complete variable domain is KAGVTQTPRYLIKTRGQQVTLSCSPISGHRSVSWYQQTPGQGLQFLFEYFSETQRNKGNFPGRFSGRQFSNSRSEMNVSTLELGDSALYLCASRGDTEAFFGQGTRLTVV.

This clonotype was observed a few times. The rearrangement joins TRBV7-4 to TRBJ1-5; no reliable D call. Trimming removed 3 bases from V and 7 bases from J, with 16 bases in between. Germline CDR1 reads SGHVT; CDR2 reads SQSDAQ. This CDR3 comprises 15 residues. The CDR3 loop reads CASSLGEGEKQPQHF. The CDR3 DNA follows: TGTGCCAGCAGCTTGGGTGAGGGAGAAAAACAGCCCCAGCATTTT.